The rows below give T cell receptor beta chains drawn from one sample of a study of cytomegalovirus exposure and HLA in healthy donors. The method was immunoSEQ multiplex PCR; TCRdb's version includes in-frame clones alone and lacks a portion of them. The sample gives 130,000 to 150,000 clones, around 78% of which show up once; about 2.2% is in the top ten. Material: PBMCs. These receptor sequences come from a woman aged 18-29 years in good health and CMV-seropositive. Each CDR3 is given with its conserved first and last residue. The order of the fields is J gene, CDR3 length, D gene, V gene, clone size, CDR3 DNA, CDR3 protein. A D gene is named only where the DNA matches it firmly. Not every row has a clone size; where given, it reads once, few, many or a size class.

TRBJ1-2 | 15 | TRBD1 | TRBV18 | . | TGTGCCAGCTCAACAACTGACAGGGATAACTATGGCTACACCTTC | CASSTTDRDNYGYTF
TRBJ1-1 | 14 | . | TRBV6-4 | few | TGTGCCAGCAGTGCTGTCCTAGGGGGTACTGAAGCTTTCTTT | CASSAVLGGTEAFF
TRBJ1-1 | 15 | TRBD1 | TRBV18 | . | TGTGCCAGCTCACCTCACAGGGGGTTGGACACTGAAGCTTTCTTT | CASSPHRGLDTEAFF
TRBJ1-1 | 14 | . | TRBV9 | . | TGTGCCAGCAGCGAGACAGGTTGGAACACTGAAGCTTTCTTT | CASSETGWNTEAFF
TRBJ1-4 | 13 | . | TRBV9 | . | TGTGCCAGCAGCGTAGTCGGGGGAGAAAAACTGTTTTTT | CASSVVGGEKLFF
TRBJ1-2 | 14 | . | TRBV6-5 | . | TGTGCCAGCAGTTACTCGCGGGGGGCGCAGGGCTACACCTTC | CASSYSRGAQGYTF
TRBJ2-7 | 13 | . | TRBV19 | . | TGTGCCAGTAGTAATGGACAGTCCTACGAGCAGTACTTC | CASSNGQSYEQYF
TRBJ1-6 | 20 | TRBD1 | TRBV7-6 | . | TGTGCCAGCAGCTTAGGGGACAGGGGCCTTCCGAGCTCCTATAATTCACCCCTCCACTTT | CASSLGDRGLPSSYNSPLHF
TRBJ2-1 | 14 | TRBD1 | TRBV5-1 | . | TGCGCCAGCAGCCTGGGACAGGGCTACAATGAGCAGTTCTTC | CASSLGQGYNEQFF
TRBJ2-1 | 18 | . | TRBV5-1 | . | TGCGCCAGCAGCTTGCGTACTAGCCCTCCAAGCTCCTACAATGAGCAGTTCTTC | CASSLRTSPPSSYNEQFF
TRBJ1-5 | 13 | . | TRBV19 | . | TGTGCCAGTACCCAGTACCAGGATCAGCCCCAGCATTTT | CASTQYQDQPQHF
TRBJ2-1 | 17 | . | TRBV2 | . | TGTGCCAGCAGTGACCCGCGGGGGCTCATTACAATCAATGAGCAGTTCTTC | CASSDPRGLITINEQFF
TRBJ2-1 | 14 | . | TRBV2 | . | TGTGCCAGCATGGGGGGTATTTCCTACAATGAGCAGTTCTTC | CASMGGISYNEQFF
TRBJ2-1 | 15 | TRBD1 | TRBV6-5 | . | TGTGCCAGCAGCCCGACAGGGGGCAGGTGGAATGAGCAGTTCTTC | CASSPTGGRWNEQFF